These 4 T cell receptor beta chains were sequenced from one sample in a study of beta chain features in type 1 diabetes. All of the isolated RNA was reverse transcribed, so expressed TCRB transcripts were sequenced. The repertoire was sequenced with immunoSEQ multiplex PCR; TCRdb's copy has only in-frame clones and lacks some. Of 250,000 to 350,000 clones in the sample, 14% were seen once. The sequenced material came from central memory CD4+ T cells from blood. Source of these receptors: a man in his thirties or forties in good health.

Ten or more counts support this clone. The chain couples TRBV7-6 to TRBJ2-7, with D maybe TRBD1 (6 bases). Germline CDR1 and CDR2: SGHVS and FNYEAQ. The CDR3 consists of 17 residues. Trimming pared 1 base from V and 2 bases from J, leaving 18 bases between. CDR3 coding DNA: TGTGCCAGCAGCTTAGGTGCCCCCAGCAGGGGAACCTACGAGCAGTACTTC. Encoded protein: CASSLGAPSRGTYEQYF.

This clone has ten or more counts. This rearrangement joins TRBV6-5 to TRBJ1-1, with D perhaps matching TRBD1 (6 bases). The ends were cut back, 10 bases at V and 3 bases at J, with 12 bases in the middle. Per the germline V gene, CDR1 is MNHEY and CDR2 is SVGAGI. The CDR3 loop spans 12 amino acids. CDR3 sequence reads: CATQGGDTEAFF. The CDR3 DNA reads TGTGCCACTCAAGGGGGAGACACTGAAGCTTTCTTT.

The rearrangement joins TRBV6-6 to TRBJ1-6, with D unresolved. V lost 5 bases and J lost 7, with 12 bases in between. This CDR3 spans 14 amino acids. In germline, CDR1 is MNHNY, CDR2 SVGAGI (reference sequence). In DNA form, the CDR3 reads TGTGCCAGCAGTGAGGTGCGGCTAAATTCACCCCTCCACTTT. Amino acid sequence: CASSEVRLNSPLHF.

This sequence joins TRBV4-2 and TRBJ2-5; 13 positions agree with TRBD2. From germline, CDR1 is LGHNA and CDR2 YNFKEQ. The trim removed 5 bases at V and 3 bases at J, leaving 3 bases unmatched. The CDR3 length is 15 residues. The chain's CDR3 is CASSSGLAGEETQYF. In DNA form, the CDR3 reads TGTGCCAGCAGCTCTGGACTAGCGGGAGAAGAGACCCAGTACTTC.